In its sample, the clone carrying this T cell receptor (beta chain) was seen a few times. Antigen unknown. Together with a sample-barcoded 5' primer, a J-beta primer mix was included in a second PCR lasting about 7 to 11 cycles. Every cDNA was tagged by a template-switch adaptor with 12 random nucleotides. From the 5' RACE reads, TCRdb called clonotypes with MiXCR, one entry per CDR3 protein. The sample shows 600,000 or so distinct CDR3 sequences, about 21% of them seen only once. The data were obtained in a study of blood T cells in healthy people across ages. Whole-study results and caveats: In long-lived donors, naive CD4+ cell counts and diversity exceeded those of aged donors. A conclusive naive versus antigen-experienced comparison was prevented by the unsorted PBMCs.

V was cut by 2 bases and J by 9 bases, with 9 bases left in between. There are 12 residues in the CDR3. The V gene's germline CDR1 is LGHDT and CDR2 YNNKEL (reference sequence). The chain recombines TRBV3-1 with TRBJ2-3; weak D call: TRBD1 (5 bases). The origin of this receptor is a man between 65 and 85 years old in good health. Sequences were obtained from blood. The CDR3 region is CASSQKGVTQYF. CDR3 in DNA: TGTGCCAGCAGCCAAAAAGGGGTGACGCAGTATTTT.